A selection of T cell receptor beta chains follows, all from one sample in a study of STAT5B mutations in CD4+ large granular lymphocyte leukemia. Assay: immunoSEQ multiplex PCR; the TCRdb copy retains only in-frame clones and omits some. The sample has roughly 19,000 clones; 60% to 80% are singletons. Material: CD4+ T cells from blood buffy coats. These receptors came from a human donor in good health. CDR3s leave out the opening cysteine and the closing phenylalanine or tryptophan.

>TRBV6-5|TRBJ2-5
ASSYSRPTVAGEQY
>TRBV7-8|TRBJ2-7
ASSLDTDYEQY
>TRBV7-2|TRBJ2-2
ASSSSTGGTGELF
>TRBV2|TRBJ2-5
ASTAGRVQETQY
>TRBV20-1|TRBJ1-1
SAGWGSEAF
>TRBV5-1|TRBJ2-5
ASSLPTERETQY
>TRBV7-6|TRBJ2-7
ASSPGQGHEQY
>TRBV7-9|TRBJ2-3
ASSLPLPDTQY
>TRBV18|TRBJ1-2
ASSSDRNFGGYT
>TRBV11-2|TRBJ2-1
ASSLVGRRAPTNEQF
>TRBV2|TRBJ2-2
ASKIPQGAGGELF
>TRBV4-1|TRBJ1-5
ASSLRGPAGLPQH
>TRBV25-1|TRBJ1-5
ASSDQYSNQPQH
>TRBV10-1|TRBJ2-1
ASSRTSGRMNEQF
>TRBV5-5|TRBJ1-1
ASSSQGYTEAF
>TRBV29-1|TRBJ1-1
SSRTGENTEAL
>TRBV7-9|TRBJ1-5
ASSLATGPGGNQPQH
>TRBV11-3|TRBJ2-3
ASSLGQPITQY